Listed here are 14 T cell receptor beta chains from one sample, sequenced in a study of T cell responses to AZD1222 COVID-19 vaccine. Here immunoSEQ multiplex PCR was the method, and the copy in TCRdb shows in-frame clones only, minus some. The sample shows 80,000 or so clones, roughly 86% of them seen only once. The sample in question was peripheral blood, obtained on day 0 of MenACWY control vaccination. All receptors come from an adult in good health.

The chain joins TRBV6-2 or TRBV6-3 to TRBJ1-1; no clear D. Between the trimmed V and J ends, which lost 5 bases and 4 bases, there was a span of 8 bases. Germline V gives CDR1 MNHEY, CDR2 SVGEGT. The CDR3 spans 12 residues. The CDR3 reads CASSRDPTEAFF. CDR3 DNA: TGTGCCAGCAGTCGGGATCCCACTGAAGCTTTCTTT.

The chain couples TRBV18 to TRBJ2-2, with 9 bases that match TRBD1. J gave up 3 bases and V 6 bases, and 2 bases lay outside the gene matches. From germline, CDR1 is KGHSH and CDR2 LQKENI. The CDR3 is made up of 14 amino acids. DNA of the CDR3: TGTGCCAGCTCGGGACAGGGATACACCGGGGAGCTGTTTTTT. Translating it yields CASSGQGYTGELFF.

The chain joins TRBV6-2 or TRBV6-3 to TRBJ2-5; TRBD2 might be the D (6 bases). The germline V gene has CDR1 MNHEY and CDR2 SVGEGT. The length of the CDR3 is 17 residues. V lost 3 bases and J lost 5, with 22 bases in between. The CDR3 reads CASSYVLGRLEGETQYF. Written as DNA, the CDR3 is TGTGCCAGCAGTTATGTTCTGGGGCGGTTGGAGGGGGAGACCCAGTACTTC.

A remark on this clone: This sample also contains other DNA sequences that code for the same CDR3. The V gene is TRBV14, the J gene TRBJ1-2; D is undetermined. Trimming stripped 1 base from V and 5 bases from J, with 8 bases between. The length of the CDR3 is 13 residues. Germline CDR1 SGHDN, CDR2 FVKESK. The DNA of the CDR3 is TGTGCCAGCAGCCAAGTGGGGTCTTATGGCTACACCTTC. This encodes CASSQVGSYGYTF.

This clone was counted once. The chain recombines TRBV29-1 with TRBJ1-3; no clear D. The CDR3 runs 12 residues. CDR1 and CDR2 (germline): SQVTM, ANQGSEA. Between the trimmed V and J ends, which lost 7 bases and 1 base, there was a span of 8 bases. The DNA of the CDR3 is TGCAGCGCAAGAGTTTCTGGAAACACCATATATTTT. Translating gives CSARVSGNTIYF.

The CDR3 coding sequence is TGTGCCACCAGTCCAGGGAGCTATGGCTACACCTTC. It encodes CATSPGSYGYTF. V gene TRBV24-1 combines with J gene TRBJ1-2; D is possibly TRBD1 (5 bases). Trimming removed 6 bases from V and 4 bases from J, with 8 bases in between. CDR1 is KGHDR, CDR2 SFDVKD, per germline. This CDR3 is built from 12 residues.

J is TRBJ2-7 and V is TRBV12-2; the table's D call, TRBD2, has no DNA check behind it. TRBV12-2 is described as a pseudogene. CDR3 length: 14 amino acids. CDR3 nucleotides: TGTGCCCCGCCCTACGGGGGGGCTGCGAACGAGCAGTACTTC. It encodes CAPPYGGAANEQYF.

The V and J genes are TRBV6-5 and TRBJ1-5, with 8 bases matching TRBD1. The germline CDR1 and CDR2 sequences are MNHEY and SVGAGI. CDR3 length equals 15 residues. The trim removed 6 bases at V and 1 base at J, leaving 5 bases unmatched. The DNA of the CDR3 is TGTGCCAGCAGACAAGACAGGGGCAGCAATCAGCCCCAGCATTTT. As protein: CASRQDRGSNQPQHF.

This clone showed up just once. The CDR3 DNA reads as TGTGCCAGTAGCAACCTTGGACAGGGGAATGGCTACACCTTC. This sequence encodes CASSNLGQGNGYTF. V is TRBV19 and J is TRBJ1-2; 9 bases map to TRBD1. Germline CDR1 and CDR2: LNHDA and SQIVND (reference sequence). V trimming: 6 bases; J trimming: 6 bases; junction bases outside the gene matches: 8. The CDR3 extends over 14 amino acids.

The chain combines TRBV7-3 with TRBJ1-1; TRBD1 aligns across 8 bases. The CDR3 has 14 residues. CDR1 and CDR2 from the germline V gene are SGHTA and FQGTGA. The V gene end was trimmed by 5 bases and the J gene end by 0 bases; junction bases not matched to a gene: 2. Here the CDR3 DNA reads TGTGCCAGCAGCCGACAGGGGATGAACACTGAAGCTTTCTTT. It codes for CASSRQGMNTEAFF.

The chain carries TRBV6-5 and TRBJ2-2; D tentatively reads TRBD1 or TRBD2 (6 bases each). The CDR3 extends over 14 amino acids. CDR1 and CDR2 (germline): MNHEY, SVGAGI. Trimming removed 6 bases from V and 5 bases from J, with 13 bases in between. The CDR3 sequence is CASSGGSQTGELFF. CDR3 DNA: TGTGCCAGCAGCGGGGGCAGCCAGACCGGGGAGCTGTTTTTT.

The CDR3 reads CASSQYAGKGEKLFF. The CDR3 DNA reads TGCGCCAGCAGTCAATATGCAGGGAAGGGTGAAAAACTGTTTTTT. V gene TRBV23-1 combines with J gene TRBJ1-4; D might be TRBD1 (5 bases). TRBV23-1 belongs to the ORF category, with a function that is uncertain. The CDR3 length is 15 residues. V lost 1 base to trimming and J lost 7 bases, with 13 bases between them.

The rearrangement uses TRBV2 and TRBJ1-4, with TRBD1 matching 9 bases. Germline CDR1 reads SNHLY; CDR2 reads FYNNEI. The CDR3 is 14 residues long. V shed 7 bases, J shed 8 bases, and the junction held 8 bases outside the gene matches. CDR3 amino acids: CASNHRGPAEKLFF. The CDR3 DNA reads TGTGCCAGCAACCACAGGGGGCCGGCGGAAAAACTGTTTTTT. Full variable domain (outside the CDR3, taken from reference TRBV2 and TRBJ1-4): EPEVTQTPSHQVTQMGQEVILRCVPISNHLYFYWYRQILGQKVEFLVSFYNNEISEKSEIFDDQFSVERPDGSNFTLKIRSTKLEDSAMYFCASNHRGPAEKLFFGSGTQLSVL.

The chain joins TRBV4-3 to TRBJ1-1; the D gene is possibly TRBD1 (6 bases). From germline, CDR1 is LGHNA and CDR2 YSLEER. V shed 3 bases and J shed 2 bases, with 16 bases lying between them. The CDR3 contains 16 residues. CDR3 sequence: CASSQRVGGANTEAFF. DNA of the CDR3: TGCGCCAGCAGCCAGAGAGTAGGGGGGGCAAACACTGAAGCTTTCTTT.